Listed below are T cell receptor beta chains from one sample, sequenced in a study of PD-1 blockade in classical Hodgkin lymphoma. Measured with immunoSEQ multiplex PCR; TCRdb has only the in-frame clones, and not every one. The sample shows fewer than 95,000 clones, approximately 86% of them seen only once. The starting material was peripheral blood mononuclear cells (PBMCs), obtained before the fourth cycle of nivolumab. The receptors derive from a human donor with classical Hodgkin lymphoma. Both conserved end residues are part of each CDR3.

TRBV18	15	TRBJ1-1	CASSPPQGLGVEAFF
TRBV9	17	TRBJ1-3	CASSSRVGGAAGNTIYF
TRBV5-1	15	TRBJ2-7	CASSLALLSDAEQYF
TRBV19	13	TRBJ2-5	CASRKQGTETQYF
TRBV5-1	13	TRBJ2-1	CASSLGQGAMQFF
TRBV30	15	TRBJ2-1	CAWSVGGRPSNEQFF
TRBV27	14	TRBJ2-1	CASSARQGSHEQFF
TRBV5-5	16	TRBJ2-3	CASSPAGTGGQDTQYF
TRBV4-2	13	TRBJ2-3	CASSHSPRDTQYF
TRBV4-2	13	TRBJ1-1	CASSQDWGTEAFF
TRBV4-2	18	TRBJ2-7	CASSHHLGTSGNSYEQYF
TRBV5-1	15	TRBJ2-3	CASAEGLFSTDTQYF
TRBV7-3	15	TRBJ2-2	CASSLGTLNTGELFF
TRBV28	12	TRBJ2-1	CASSQAGSEQFF
TRBV6-4	16	TRBJ2-3	CASSAAGLAYTDTQYF
TRBV5-1	13	TRBJ2-3	CASSLGTVNTQYF
TRBV7-6	15	TRBJ1-4	CASSAYRGLDEKLFF
TRBV5-1	15	TRBJ2-3	CASSWGAGRTDTQYF
TRBV10-3	14	TRBJ2-7	CAISGQGGGYEQYF
TRBV5-4	15	TRBJ2-1	CASSLGTGSYNEQFF
TRBV10-3	15	TRBJ2-1	CAISLLLAGNNEQFF
TRBV11-2	16	TRBJ2-7	CASSLDFGQGSYEQYF
TRBV5-4	14	TRBJ2-1	CASSFQRESDEQFF
TRBV7-8	13	TRBJ2-1	CASSPRLANEQFF
TRBV4-1	14	TRBJ2-7	CASSRGTAAYEQYF
TRBV7-2	13	TRBJ1-2	CASSDSTYYGYTF
TRBV10-3	13	TRBJ2-1	CASRTSGSDEQFF
TRBV11-2	16	TRBJ2-7	CASSLLAGVGIYEQYF
TRBV10-1	16	TRBJ2-7	CASSEPGVPGFREQYF
TRBV6-5	12	TRBJ2-1	CATKKPYNEQFF
TRBV6-5	14	TRBJ1-5	CASSPGGPWEPQHF
TRBV5-5	15	TRBJ1-2	CASSFRSELGYGYTF
TRBV7-8	16	TRBJ2-7	CASRRGLAGEAGEQYF
TRBV10-3	13	TRBJ2-7	CAISESTSEEQYF
TRBV19	12	TRBJ2-7	CASSIAFGEQYF
TRBV6-6	14	TRBJ2-1	CASSRESSYNEQFF
TRBV6-1	15	TRBJ2-1	CASSEAVDRDNEQFF
TRBV19	16	TRBJ2-2	CASSTGLAGNTGELFF
TRBV5-6	14	TRBJ2-1	CASSLVRVYNEQFF